This T cell receptor beta chain emerged from a study of cytomegalovirus exposure and HLA in healthy donors. General study results and limits: A later analysis showed that HLA-associated TCR beta chains had undergone more clonal expansion than equally common others. Testing in vitro showed three CMV-associated chains specific for CMV antigens.

As concerns this clone: Its antigen is unknown.

In the PCR, 60 Vbeta and 13 Jbeta primers were used. As processed by the authors: Tens of millions of unique TCR beta chains, 8.5 million to 14 million shared, were counted in a later analysis. The repertoire was sequenced with immunoSEQ multiplex PCR; TCRdb's copy has only in-frame clones and lacks some. V, J and clone size are taken as reported in that table, and D and trimming were inferred from the DNA itself. The table lists 150,000 to 200,000 clones, approximately 67% of them singletons. Trimming removed 3 bases from V and 2 bases from J; junction bases left unmatched: 10. Germline CDR1 reads KGHSH; CDR2 reads LQKENI. CDR3 length: 18 amino acids.

This TCR came from a man aged 35-49 years in good health and CMV-seronegative. J is TRBJ2-5 and V is TRBV18; 12 bases are a match to TRBD2. The sequencing sample was made of PBMCs. In nucleotides, the CDR3 is TGTGCCAGCTCACCGTCCCTAGCGGGGGGGCCGCAGCAAGAGACCCAGTACTTC. Translated, it gives CASSPSLAGGPQQETQYF. The entire variable domain, with the rest obtained from reference TRBV18 and TRBJ2-5, is as follows: NAGVMQNPRHLVRRRGQEARLRCSPMKGHSHVYWYRQLPEEGLKFMVYLQKENIIDESGMPKERFSAEFPKEGPSILRIQQVVRGDSAAYFCASSPSLAGGPQQETQYFGPGTRLLVL.